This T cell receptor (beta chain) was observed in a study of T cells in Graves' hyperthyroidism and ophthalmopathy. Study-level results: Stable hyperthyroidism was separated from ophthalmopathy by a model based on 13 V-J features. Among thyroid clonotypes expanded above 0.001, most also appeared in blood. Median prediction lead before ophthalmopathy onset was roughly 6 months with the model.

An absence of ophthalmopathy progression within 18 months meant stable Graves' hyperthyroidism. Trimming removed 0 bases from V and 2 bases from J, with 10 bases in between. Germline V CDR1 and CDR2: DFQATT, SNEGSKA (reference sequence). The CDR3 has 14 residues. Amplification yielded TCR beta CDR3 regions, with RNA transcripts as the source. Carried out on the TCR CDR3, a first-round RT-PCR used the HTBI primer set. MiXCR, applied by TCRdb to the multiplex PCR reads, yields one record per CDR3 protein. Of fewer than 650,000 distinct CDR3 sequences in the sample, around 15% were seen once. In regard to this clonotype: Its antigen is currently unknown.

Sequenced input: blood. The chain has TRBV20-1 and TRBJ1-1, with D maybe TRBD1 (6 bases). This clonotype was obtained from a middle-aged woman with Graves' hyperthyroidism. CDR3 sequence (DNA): TGCAGTGCTAGAGAGGGGGCGATAAACACTGAAGCTTTCTTT. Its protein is CSAREGAINTEAFF.